The 5 T cell receptor beta chains below were found in one sample sequenced in a study of OX40 agonist ivuxolimab in advanced cancers. Profiling relied on immunoSEQ multiplex PCR, and the TCRdb table lists in-frame clones only, not all of them. The sample has 84,000 or so clones, 94% seen once; the top ten hold 9.5% to 11%. The source was CD4+ or CD8+ T cells sorted from blood, collected in a trial of the OX40 agonist ivuxolimab. The receptors were gathered from an adult with an advanced solid tumor such as melanoma, head and neck, liver or kidney cancer.

This clone was picked up one time. The chain carries TRBV7-9 and TRBJ2-2; tentatively, D is TRBD1 or TRBD2 (6 bases each). The germline V and J ends were trimmed by 5 bases and 5 bases, with 24 bases remaining between them. Germline values: CDR1 SEHNR, CDR2 FQNEAQ (reference sequence). There are 18 residues in the CDR3. The DNA for the CDR3 is TGTGCCAGCAGCGGCCTGGTGGGTAGCGGAGGGGGTACCGGGGAGCTGTTTTTT. This codes for CASSGLVGSGGGTGELFF. The entire variable domain, with the rest obtained from reference TRBV7-9 and TRBJ2-2, is as follows: DTGVSQNPRHKITKRGQNVTFRCDPISEHNRLYWYRQTLGQGPEFLTYFQNEAQLEKSRLLSDRFSAERPKGSFSTLEIQRTEQGDSAMYLCASSGLVGSGGGTGELFFGEGSRLTVL.

This chain uses TRBV7-2 with TRBJ2-7; perhaps TRBD2 as D (6 bases). V was clipped by 0 bases and J by 2 bases, with 14 bases between them. The germline gives CDR1 SGHTA, CDR2 FQGNSA. This CDR3 comprises 16 residues. The CDR3 DNA is TGTGCCAGCAGCTTAGCGCGCGGGACCTACCCCTACGAGCAGTACTTC. Its translation is CASSLARGTYPYEQYF. The entire variable domain, with the rest obtained from reference TRBV7-2 and TRBJ2-7, is as follows: GAGVSQSPSNKVTEKGKDVELRCDPISGHTALYWYRQSLGQGLEFLIYFQGNSAPDKSGLPSDRFSAERTGGSVSTLTIQRTQQEDSAVYLCASSLARGTYPYEQYFGPGTRLTVT.

The chain couples TRBV6-1 to TRBJ1-2; D call uncertain. Germline V gives CDR1 MNHNS, CDR2 SASEGT. Trimming shortened V by 7 bases and J by 4 bases, and 19 bases separated the two germline ends. CDR3 size: 15 residues. CDR3 bases: TGTGCCAGCAATCTGAATGGGATAGATACCTATGGCTACACCTTC. This gives the protein CASNLNGIDTYGYTF.

CDR3 coding DNA: TGTGCCAGCAGCGTAGAGTACTCCTACAATGAGCAGTTCTTC. This translates into CASSVEYSYNEQFF. This chain links TRBV9 with TRBJ2-1; no clear D gene. Germline values: CDR1 SGDLS, CDR2 YYNGEE. This CDR3 contains 14 residues. The V gene lost 0 bases and the J gene lost 0 bases, with 4 bases spanning the gap.

CDR3 nucleotides: TGTGCACCATCGTGGTCTAGCGGGAGCATCAGGGAAGAGACCCAGTACTTC. Translated: CAPSWSSGSIREETQYF. The genes are TRBV10-3 and TRBJ2-5; 10 bases agree with TRBD2. CDR3 size: 17 residues. Germline V gene data show CDR1 as ENHRY and CDR2 as SYGVKD.